The clone carrying this TCR beta chain was found a few times. Trimming took 7 bases from V and 6 from J; bases not matched to a gene: 8. The CDR3 totals 15 residues. Germline assignment: CDR1 MDHEN and CDR2 SYDVKM. The data were obtained in a study of identical twins. TCRdb itself ran the 5' RACE reads through MiXCR, one entry per CDR3 protein. The sample consists of some 590,000 distinct CDR3 sequences, nearly 10% of them appearing once. The same data also contributed to another study, on yellow fever vaccine responses in identical twins.

V usage is TRBV28 and J usage is TRBJ2-1; 11 bases align to TRBD1. The sequence was collected from a woman between 18 and 30 years old in good health. Sequencing was performed on PBMCs. The CDR3 region has the DNA TGTGCCAGCACAAGTGGACAGGGGGCCGTCAATGAGCAGTTCTTC. The encoded protein is CASTSGQGAVNEQFF.